These 29 T cell receptor beta chains share one sample of origin, sequenced in a study of OX40 agonist ivuxolimab in advanced cancers. Clones were sequenced by immunoSEQ multiplex PCR, and TCRdb holds only the in-frame ones, with some missing. The sample carries tens of thousands of clones, 80% to 90% recorded once. This specimen consisted of CD4+ or CD8+ T cells sorted from blood, obtained in a trial of the OX40 agonist ivuxolimab. These receptors came from an adult with an advanced solid tumor such as melanoma, head and neck, liver or kidney cancer.

V usage is TRBV5-4 and J usage is TRBJ2-5; D ambiguous. CDR3 length: 11 residues. CDR1 is SGHNT, CDR2 YYREEE, per germline (reference sequence). Trimming pared 3 bases from V and 5 bases from J, leaving 5 bases between. CDR3: CASSSRETQYF. In nucleotides, the CDR3 is TGTGCCAGCAGCTCCCGGGAGACCCAGTACTTC.

The chain has TRBV30 and TRBJ2-1, with D possibly TRBD1 on 6 matching bases. The CDR3 has 15 residues. V was shortened by 0 bases and J by 6 bases, with 15 bases between the two germline ends. Germline CDR1 reads GTSNPN; CDR2 reads SVGIG (reference sequence). Written as DNA, the CDR3 is TGTGCCTGGAGTGTAGGGGGTAATTTGGGCAATGAGCAGTTCTTC. Protein: CAWSVGGNLGNEQFF.

The chain joins TRBV7-2 to TRBJ2-7; 8 bases match TRBD2. V trimming: 0 bases; J trimming: 4 bases; junction bases outside the gene matches: 5. CDR1 and CDR2 from the germline V gene are SGHTA and FQGNSA. The length of the CDR3 is 15 residues. The CDR3 coding sequence is TGTGCCAGCAGCTTAGCGCACGGACTAGCTTACGAGCAGTACTTC. This codes for CASSLAHGLAYEQYF.

The rearrangement joins TRBV5-1 to TRBJ2-1; D may correspond to TRBD1 or TRBD2 (5 bases each). The germline V gene encodes CDR1 SGHRS and CDR2 YFSETQ. The CDR3 consists of 14 residues. Deletions cut 5 bases from V and 0 bases from J, with 9 bases between. The CDR3, as DNA: TGCGCCAGCAGTACCGGGACCTCCTACAATGAGCAGTTCTTC. Translation gives CASSTGTSYNEQFF. Drawing the rest from reference TRBV5-1 and TRBJ2-1, the complete variable domain is KAGVTQTPRYLIKTRGQQVTLSCSPISGHRSVSWYQQTPGQGLQFLFEYFSETQRNKGNFPGRFSGRQFSNSRSEMNVSTLELGDSALYLCASSTGTSYNEQFFGPGTRLTVL.

J is TRBJ2-7 and V is TRBV6-5, with D perhaps TRBD1 or TRBD2 (5 bases each). Trimming removed 1 base from V and 7 bases from J, with 11 bases in between. Germline CDR1 is MNHEY and CDR2 is SVGAGI. This CDR3 is 13 amino acids long. The CDR3 DNA reads as TGTGCCAGCAGTTACTTTCCGGGACGAGAGCAGTACTTC. It specifies CASSYFPGREQYF.

J is TRBJ1-2 and V is TRBV25-1, with 7 bases matching TRBD1. Germline V gene lookup returns CDR1 MGHDK and CDR2 SYGVNS. V shed 8 bases, J shed 5 bases, and the junction held 8 bases outside the gene matches. This CDR3 is 13 amino acids long. CDR3 protein: CASGRDSDYGYTF. Here the CDR3 DNA reads TGTGCCAGCGGCCGGGACAGCGATTATGGCTACACCTTC.

The chain recombines TRBV23-1 with TRBJ2-7, with 7 bases fitting TRBD1. TRBV23-1 falls under the ORF class, with uncertain function. CDR3 length: 16 residues. J lost 4 bases, V lost 5 bases, and 14 bases had no gene match. CDR3 sequence: CASSDPPPGTVYEQYF. For the CDR3, the DNA is TGCGCCAGCAGTGACCCCCCCCCTGGGACAGTATACGAGCAGTACTTC.

The chain employs TRBV19 and TRBJ2-5; possibly TRBD2 for D (5 bases). Germline lookup yields CDR1 LNHDA and CDR2 SQIVND (reference sequence). This CDR3 is built from 14 residues. The ends were cut back, 1 base at V and 4 bases at J, with 10 bases in the middle. The CDR3 reads CASSIVGGLETQYF. As DNA, the CDR3 is TGTGCCAGTAGTATAGTGGGCGGGTTAGAGACCCAGTACTTC.

The chain has TRBV6-5 and TRBJ2-5; 9 bases are shared with TRBD1. The J call is doubtful: the DNA matches TRBJ2-7 better. Per germline, CDR1 MNHEY and CDR2 SVGAGI. The CDR3 has 13 residues. The CDR3 DNA is TGTGCCAGCGGGGACAGGGCCTCCTACGAGCAGTACTTC. It encodes CASGDRASYEQYF.

This chain links TRBV21-1 with TRBJ2-3; TRBD2 reflects the table's D call only, with no check against the DNA. TRBV21-1 is reported as a pseudogene. This CDR3 is built from 17 residues. Here the CDR3 DNA reads TGTGCCAGCAGCAATGTATTAGGACTAGCGGACACAGATACGCAGTATTTT. The encoded protein is CASSNVLGLADTDTQYF.

The genes are TRBV5-6 and TRBJ1-1; D is possibly TRBD1 (6 bases). The CDR3 spans 13 residues. In germline, CDR1 is SGHDT, CDR2 YYEEEE. V lost 4 bases to trimming and J lost 6 bases, with 13 bases between them. The CDR3 loop is CASSLEGGSEAFF. CDR3 nucleotide sequence: TGTGCCAGCAGCCTGGAAGGGGGGTCTGAAGCTTTCTTT. The whole variable domain, remainder taken from reference TRBV5-6 and TRBJ1-1, is DAGVTQSPTHLIKTRGQQVTLRCSPKSGHDTVSWYQQALGQGPQFIFQYYEEEERQRGNFPDRFSGHQFPNYSSELNVNALLLGDSALYLCASSLEGGSEAFFGQGTRLTVV.

This CDR3 is CASQRQGRTEAFF. The CDR3 DNA reads as TGTGCCAGCCAAAGACAGGGGCGAACTGAAGCTTTCTTT. This chain links TRBV25-1 with TRBJ1-1; the match to TRBD1 covers 8 bases. J lost 5 bases, V lost 8 bases, and 7 bases had no gene match. CDR3 length: 13 amino acids. Looked up from germline, CDR1 is MGHDK and CDR2 is SYGVNS.

This clone has only one observation. This chain connects TRBV7-8 to TRBJ2-7; the D gene is possibly TRBD2 (6 bases). The CDR3 is made up of 14 amino acids. V lost 5 bases, J lost 3 bases, and 14 bases lay in between. The V gene's germline CDR1 is SGHVS and CDR2 FQNEAQ. CDR3 in amino acids: CASSPTSLHYEQYF. DNA of the CDR3: TGTGCCAGCAGCCCAACTAGCCTGCACTACGAGCAGTACTTC.

The chain is built from TRBV28 and TRBJ1-1, with 10 bases identical to TRBD1. Per the germline V gene, CDR1 is MDHEN and CDR2 is SYDVKM. The junction had 7 bases not matched to a gene; V was cut back by 3 bases and J by 3 bases. This CDR3 spans 16 amino acids. CDR3 sequence: CASSFLWGQGYTEAFF. The CDR3 region has the DNA TGTGCCAGCAGTTTTTTATGGGGACAGGGGTACACTGAAGCTTTCTTT.

This rearrangement joins TRBV28 to TRBJ1-2; D call uncertain. V dropped 3 bases and J dropped 8 bases, with 10 bases sitting between them. The germline gives CDR1 MDHEN, CDR2 SYDVKM. The CDR3 runs 12 residues. CDR3 DNA: TGTGCCAGCAGTTTGGAGGGAGTGGGCTACACCTTC. It is translated as CASSLEGVGYTF.

V usage is TRBV19 and J usage is TRBJ2-1, with 10 bases identical to TRBD2. The CDR3 length is 15 residues. Trimming took 1 base from V and 7 from J; bases not matched to a gene: 4. Germline values: CDR1 LNHDA, CDR2 SQIVND (reference sequence). CDR3 nucleotides: TGTGCCAGTAGTATAGGGTCTAGCGGGAGTAATGAGCAGTTCTTC. Translating it yields CASSIGSSGSNEQFF.

The V gene is TRBV11-3, the J gene TRBJ2-5; 11 nucleotides match TRBD1. The CDR3 spans 18 residues. CDR1 and CDR2 from the germline V gene are SGHNT and YENEEA. Germline trimming cut 5 bases from V and 2 bases from J; bases unmatched to any gene: 13. The CDR3 coding sequence is TGTGCCAGCAGCCAAGGACAGGGGGCGCCGGGCTTTCAAGAGACCCAGTACTTC. Residues: CASSQGQGAPGFQETQYF.

V usage is TRBV6-5 and J usage is TRBJ2-7; D uncertain. The germline CDR1 and CDR2 sequences are MNHEY and SVGAGI. Trimming stripped 2 bases from V and 3 bases from J, with 8 bases between. There are 13 residues in the CDR3. The CDR3 protein is CASSYGVHYEQYF. The CDR3 DNA follows: TGTGCCAGCAGTTACGGGGTTCACTACGAGCAGTACTTC.

The CDR3 DNA reads TGTGCCAGCAGCGTAGCGGGCGGGATGAGCACAGATACGCAGTATTTT. Residues: CASSVAGGMSTDTQYF. The V and J genes are TRBV9 and TRBJ2-3; tentative D call: TRBD2 (6 bases). CDR1 SGDLS and CDR2 YYNGEE come from the germline V gene. V lost 0 bases, J lost 0 bases, and 11 bases lay in between. The CDR3 is made up of 16 amino acids.

The rearrangement links TRBV7-6 to TRBJ2-1; 8 nucleotides match TRBD2. This CDR3 contains 15 residues. Germline V gives CDR1 SGHVS, CDR2 FNYEAQ. V dropped 9 bases and J dropped 0; count of bases not matched to a gene: 7. The CDR3 spells CASSQSGSSYNEQFF. CDR3 coding DNA: TGTGCCAGTTCCCAAAGCGGGAGCTCCTACAATGAGCAGTTCTTC.

This clone occurred a few times. The V gene is TRBV19, the J gene TRBJ1-6; D gene uncertain. Germline values: CDR1 LNHDA, CDR2 SQIVND (reference sequence). V was cut by 9 bases and J by 7 bases, with 10 bases left in between. This CDR3 is 12 amino acids long. In DNA, the CDR3 is TGTGCCAGCCAAACCGCCAATTCACCCCTCCACTTT. Amino acids: CASQTANSPLHF.

This rearrangement joins TRBV5-1 to TRBJ2-1, with 10 bases matching TRBD1. V gave up 4 bases and J gave up 2 bases; unmatched junction bases: 3. Looked up from germline, CDR1 is SGHRS and CDR2 is YFSETQ. CDR3 length: 15 amino acids. The CDR3 protein is CASSQDRGAYNEQFF. For the CDR3, the DNA is TGCGCCAGCAGCCAGGACAGGGGGGCCTACAATGAGCAGTTCTTC.

The chain joins TRBV6-5 to TRBJ2-7; 8 bases are shared with TRBD2. Germline values: CDR1 MNHEY, CDR2 SVGAGI. The CDR3 runs 15 residues. After removal of 6 bases from V and 2 bases from J, the junction contained 9 bases not matched to a gene. The CDR3 nucleotides are TGTGCCAGCAGCCTAATGGCGGGAGGCACCTACGAGCAGTACTTC. It encodes CASSLMAGGTYEQYF.

The chain is built from TRBV30 and TRBJ1-3; the D gene is possibly TRBD1 (6 bases). The CDR3 has 14 amino acids. The V gene's germline CDR1 is GTSNPN and CDR2 SVGIG (reference sequence). Trimming removed 1 base from V and 3 bases from J, with 10 bases in between. The CDR3 region is CAWSAGGGGNTIYF. DNA of the CDR3: TGTGCCTGGAGTGCTGGGGGCGGTGGAAACACCATATATTTT. The full variable domain, its missing parts supplied by reference TRBV30 and TRBJ1-3, is SQTIHQWPATLVQPVGSPLSLECTVEGTSNPNLYWYRQAAGRGLQLLFYSVGIGQISSEVPQNLSASRPQDRQFILSSKKLLLSDSGFYLCAWSAGGGGNTIYFGEGSWLTVV.

This sequence joins TRBV15 and TRBJ2-3; 8 bases line up with TRBD1. The V gene's germline CDR1 is LNHNV and CDR2 YYDKDF (reference sequence). V shed 8 bases, J shed 4 bases, and the junction held 11 bases outside the gene matches. The CDR3 consists of 15 residues. The CDR3 DNA reads as TGTGCCACCGGTACTAGAACAGGGGGATCAGATACGCAGTATTTT. Translated, it gives CATGTRTGGSDTQYF.

This clone was observed once. The rearrangement uses TRBV25-1 and TRBJ1-3; the match to TRBD1 covers 7 bases. The V and J ends lost 6 bases and 2 bases, in that order; junction bases with no gene match: 7. Germline values: CDR1 MGHDK, CDR2 SYGVNS. This CDR3 spans 15 amino acids. In nucleotides, the CDR3 is TGTGCCAGCAGGGCTCAGGGGGGAGCTGGAAACACCATATATTTT. It is translated as CASRAQGGAGNTIYF.

The chain uses TRBV9 and TRBJ1-2; the match to TRBD1 covers 7 bases. This CDR3 comprises 14 residues. With V trimmed by 1 base and J by 3 bases, 3 bases remained unmatched. From germline, CDR1 is SGDLS and CDR2 YYNGEE. The CDR3 loop reads CASSVPGGDYGYTF. CDR3 coding DNA: TGTGCCAGCAGCGTACCAGGGGGAGACTATGGCTACACCTTC.

The chain uses TRBV5-8 and TRBJ2-5, with D possibly TRBD1 on 6 matching bases. V was shortened by 0 bases and J by 5 bases, with 14 bases between the two germline ends. CDR1 and CDR2 (germline): SGHTS, YDEGEE. This CDR3 is 15 amino acids long. The chain's CDR3 is CASSLGPGETETQYF. CDR3 coding DNA: TGTGCCAGCAGCTTGGGCCCAGGGGAAACGGAGACCCAGTACTTC.

The rearrangement joins TRBV18 to TRBJ2-7, with D perhaps TRBD1 or TRBD2 (5 bases each). V dropped 3 bases and J dropped 1 base, with 10 bases sitting between them. The CDR3 is made up of 14 amino acids. Germline V CDR1 and CDR2: KGHSH, LQKENI. CDR3 in DNA: TGTGCCAGCTCACCGGGGGTAAGTTCCTACGAGCAGTACTTC. Protein product: CASSPGVSSYEQYF.